This entry is about one T cell receptor (beta chain). A much more abundant neighbour one base away suggests this may be a read error. The source of the blood RNA was unsorted whole blood, and germline DNA was extracted as well. This sample stems from a study of tumor-infiltrating lymphocytes in primary liver carcinoma. This CDR3 region has 19 residues. Germline V gene sequence: CDR1 PRHDT, CDR2 FYEKMQ (reference sequence). From around 500 ng total RNA, TCR beta cDNA was generated with a primer in the constant region. The TCR beta library was amplified through three nested multiplex PCR rounds in a modified ARM-PCR procedure. Each of the first two PCR rounds ran approximately 11 cycles with TRBV1-TRBV30 forward and C-beta reverse primers. TCRdb reprocessed the multiplex PCR reads via MiXCR and lists one record per CDR3 protein. The table shows about 330,000 distinct CDR3 sequences, with 65% occurring only once.

Sequencing used peripheral blood. This clonotype was obtained from a man in his forties with primary liver carcinoma and hepatitis B virus infection. The chain employs TRBV13 and TRBJ2-1; tentatively, D is TRBD1 or TRBD2 (5 bases each). The CDR3 nucleotides are TGTGTCAGCAGCTTAGATTCTGCATCACTGGAGCTAGCCAGGGTTGAGCAGTTCTTC. Translation: CVSSLDSASLELARVEQFF.